The T cell receptor beta chain under discussion was sequenced for a study of CD8+CD57+ T cells in acquired aplastic anemia (dated by TCRdb to the late 2010s). Regarding the study in general: DNA extracted from sorted CD4+ and CD8+ cells had a mean of around 3 ug, with a range of 0.2 to 27.4 ug. Healthy donor samples averaged approximately 9.8 million reads for CD4+ and 11 million to 14 million for CD8+ cells. The paper's findings and limits, for the study overall: Twenty-nine CD8+ CDR3 sequences were shared between patients and controls but appeared highly expressed in patients and within their immunodominant clones. CD8+ Simpson's diversity did not differ significantly between patients and healthy controls (P=0.060).

As for this clonotype: Its target antigen remains unknown. No base quality values were provided; no much bigger clone lies one nucleotide off.

The study deep-sequenced TCR repertoires of sorted CD4+ and CD8+ blood T cells from severe aplastic anemia patients and healthy subjects. Ficoll-Paque density gradient centrifugation was used to isolate peripheral blood mononuclear cells. CD4+ and CD8+ T cells were sorted by FACS or magnetic beads before DNA extraction. Genomic DNA was used as template for profiling of TCR beta VDJ combinations and CDR3 sequences. An Illumina HiSeq 2000 was used for TCR repertoire sequencing. Per the original workflow: Repertoires were assessed using TRBV/TRBJ rearrangement plots, CDR3 size and DJ length profiles, and Simpson's diversity index. The most abundant DNA sequence in the deep sequencing data was defined as the immunodominant clone. CDR3 amino acid sequences were checked for sharing across subjects and were also compared against the VDJdb database and published repertoires. Using fastp at Q25 and MiXCR, TCRdb reprocessed the public reads and kept productive beta chains. Each entry is one CDR3 protein sequence, shown with its most common DNA and genes. In this record, the V and J calls reflect TCRdb's handling and not the investigators' own analysis. This sample comprises some 190,000 distinct CDR3 sequences, 50% to 55% of them detected only once. Jointly, the top ten make up roughly 15% of the sample.

The CDR3 measures 14 amino acids from cysteine to phenylalanine. Of all the DNA, just the CDR3 is kept, 42 bases in frame from base 1. As encoded in the germline V gene, CDR1 is SGDLS while CDR2 is YYNGEE. The sample consisted of sorted CD4+, CD8+, or CD8+CD57+ T cells (not recorded which) from PBMCs. The TCR comes from a human donor in good health, serving as a control. The rearranged segments are TRBV9 and TRBJ2-3, with TRBD1 tentatively as D gene (6 bases match). Judging by the DNA end, TRBJ2-5 fits better; the J call may be wrong. The nucleotide sequence reads as follows: TGTGCCAGCAGTCCACTCGGACAGTTCCAGACCCAGTACTTC. The encoded protein is CASSPLGQFQTQYF.